The 2 T cell receptor beta chains below were found in one sample sequenced in a study of blood T cell repertoires in COVID-19 (dated by TCRdb to 2018 to 2020). The library was generated by the immunoSEQ multiplex PCR assay. Not all clones reach the TCRdb copy of this immuneACCESS table, which keeps in-frame sequences only. Checked studies attribute under half of the gap to unresolved V genes and leave the rest unexplained. The sample data list 70,000 to 95,000 clones, and around 94% of these were observed just once. Roughly 6.6% of the sample lies in the top ten. The sequenced sample consisted of peripheral blood. The receptors originated from a woman aged 60 to 75 with active COVID-19.

The chain joins TRBV4-3 to TRBJ2-7; 7 positions match TRBD1. The CDR3 length is 15 residues. Germline assignment: CDR1 LGHNA and CDR2 YSLEER. The V segment lost 0 bases and the J segment 2 bases; nucleotides outside the gene matches: 4. CDR3 sequence reads: CASSQDWTGTYEQYF. CDR3 nucleotide sequence: TGCGCCAGCAGCCAAGATTGGACAGGAACCTACGAGCAGTACTTC.

J is TRBJ2-7 and V is TRBV27; 9 nucleotides align to TRBD1. Per germline, CDR1 MNHEY and CDR2 SMNVEV (reference sequence). The CDR3 loop spans 15 amino acids. Unmatched junction bases numbered 6, after V lost 5 bases and J lost 1 base. The CDR3 protein is CASSPLGQGSYEQYF. The CDR3 DNA reads as TGTGCCAGCAGTCCCCTCGGACAGGGGTCCTACGAGCAGTACTTC.